This T cell receptor beta chain was observed in a study of shared clonotypes between healthy human individuals. Study conclusions and caveats: It was only blood that was sampled, and tissue repertoires likely differ.

Concerning this clone itself: Its antigen is unidentified.

Measured with immunoSEQ multiplex PCR; TCRdb has only the in-frame clones, and not every one. Of under 600,000 clones listed, around 97% are singletons. Germline assignment: CDR1 LNHDA and CDR2 SQIVND (reference sequence). The CDR3 is made up of 15 amino acids. Sequenced sample: naive CD4+ T cells sorted from blood. Subset: CD45RA+ positively selected. J is TRBJ2-5 and V is TRBV19; the D gene is possibly TRBD1 (6 bases). The J call may be faulty, since TRBJ2-7 better matches the DNA end. This sequence originates from a woman in her thirties in good health. The CDR3 protein is CASSRDRMSYYEQYF. The CDR3 bases are TGTGCCAGCAGTCGCGACAGGATGTCCTATTACGAGCAGTACTTC.